This T cell receptor (beta chain) originates from a study of shared clonotypes between healthy human individuals. With regard to this clone: Its specificity is not known.

Study-wide points: Estimated richness was generally greater in naive than memory subsets. Sequencing depth was a factor that was expected to affect clonotype sharing among donors.

Naive CD8 cells were CD45RO-negative, positively selected for CCR7, excluding terminally differentiated effector memory CD45RA+ cells. V was pared by 4 bases and J by 5 bases, with 0 bases of the junction left unmatched. The CDR3 is 13 amino acids. Germline CDR1 MNHNS, CDR2 SASEGT. The authors distributed each subset's genomic DNA evenly over several immunoSEQ plates. How the authors handled the data: For the immunoSEQ data, sequences were junction-only without quality scores, so filtering differed. TCRdb's copy holds only in-frame clones and misses some; the assay was immunoSEQ multiplex PCR. That table is the source of V, J and clone size, and D and trimming were worked out from the DNA. Here the sample spans 1.5 million to 2.5 million clones, around 96% being singletons.

The sequence derives from a man between 18 and 35 years old in good health. Sequences were obtained from naive CD8+ T cells sorted from blood. The gene calls are TRBV6-1 and TRBJ2-5; the match to TRBD1 covers 11 bases. The CDR3 sequence: CASSGTGGETQYF. The CDR3 nucleotides read TGTGCCAGCAGTGGGACAGGGGGCGAGACCCAGTACTTC.